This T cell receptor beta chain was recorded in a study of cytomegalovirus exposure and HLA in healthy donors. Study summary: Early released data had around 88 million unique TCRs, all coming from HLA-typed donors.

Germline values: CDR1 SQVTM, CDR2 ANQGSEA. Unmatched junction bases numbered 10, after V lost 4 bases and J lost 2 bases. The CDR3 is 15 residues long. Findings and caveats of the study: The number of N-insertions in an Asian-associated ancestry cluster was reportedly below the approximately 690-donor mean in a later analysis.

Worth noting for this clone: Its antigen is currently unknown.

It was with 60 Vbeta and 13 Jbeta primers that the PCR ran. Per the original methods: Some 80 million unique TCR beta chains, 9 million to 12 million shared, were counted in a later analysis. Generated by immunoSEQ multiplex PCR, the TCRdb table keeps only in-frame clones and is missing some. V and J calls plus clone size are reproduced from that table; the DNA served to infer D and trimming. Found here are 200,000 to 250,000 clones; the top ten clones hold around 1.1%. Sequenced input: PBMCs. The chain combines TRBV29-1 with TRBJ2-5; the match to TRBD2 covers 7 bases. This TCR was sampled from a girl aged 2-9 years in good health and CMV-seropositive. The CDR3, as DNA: TGCAGCGTTGCTCGGGAGGCCGGGCTGCAAGAGACCCAGTACTTC. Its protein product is CSVAREAGLQETQYF.